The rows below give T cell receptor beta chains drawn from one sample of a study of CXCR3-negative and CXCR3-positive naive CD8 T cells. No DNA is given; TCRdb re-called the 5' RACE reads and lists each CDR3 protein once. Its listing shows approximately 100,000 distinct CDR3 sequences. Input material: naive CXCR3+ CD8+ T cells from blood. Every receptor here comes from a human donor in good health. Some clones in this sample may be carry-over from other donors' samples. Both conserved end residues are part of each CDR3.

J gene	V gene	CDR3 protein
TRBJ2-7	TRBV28	CASSLRGGVYEQYF
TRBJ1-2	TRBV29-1	CSVEDLGQGFYGYTF
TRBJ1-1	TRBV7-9	CASSSGGKNTEAFF
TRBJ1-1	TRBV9	CASSHDALGTEAFF
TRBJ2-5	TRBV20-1	CSARDFELAGPQETQYF
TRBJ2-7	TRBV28	CASSRWGGPYEQYF
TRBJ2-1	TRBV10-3	CAIKDSHLDLNSYNEQFF
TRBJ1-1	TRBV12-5	CASGPGQPLGAFF
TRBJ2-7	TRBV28	CASSLDRDSGYEQYF
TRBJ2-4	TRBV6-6	CASSPLASGGARAKNIQYF
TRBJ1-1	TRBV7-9	CASSSPGQGKVNLNTEAFF
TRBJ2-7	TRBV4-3	CASSQGRRGHEQYF
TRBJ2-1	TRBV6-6	CASSPVASGPYNEQFF
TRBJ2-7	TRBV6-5	CASSGTGATYEQYF
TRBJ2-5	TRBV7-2	CASSLLSDSPSQETQYF
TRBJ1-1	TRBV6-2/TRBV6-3	CASRQTGGAFLNTEAFF
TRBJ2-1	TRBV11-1	CASSLARPADNEQFF
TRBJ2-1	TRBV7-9	CASSLVSGQGRWDEQFF
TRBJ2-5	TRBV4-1	CASSQGNLPEETQYF
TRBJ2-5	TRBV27	CASSRGARQETQYF
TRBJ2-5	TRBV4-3	CASSSGQGEETQYF
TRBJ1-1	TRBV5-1	CASHQTGLNTEAFF
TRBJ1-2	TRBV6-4	CASSETGVGNYGYTF
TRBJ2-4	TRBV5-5	CASSLIPVDRVNIQYF
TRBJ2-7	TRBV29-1	CSVKGDAYEQYF
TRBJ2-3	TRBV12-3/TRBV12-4	CASSFLNTQYF
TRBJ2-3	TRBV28	CASSSGTSSAFSTDTQYF
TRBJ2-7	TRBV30	CAWEVGPVAGGSYEQYF
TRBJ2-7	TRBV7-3	CASSLGQLSYEQYF
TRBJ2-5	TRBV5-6	CASSYRGQEQETQYF